The present TCR beta chain was sequenced within a study of T cells in Graves' hyperthyroidism and ophthalmopathy. Study context: Before treatment of any kind, peripheral blood was taken at initial diagnosis. Study-level points and caveats: Separating ophthalmopathy from stable hyperthyroidism was achieved by a 13 V-J model.

In the case of this clonotype: The antigen is undetermined.

Diagnosing involved the use of clinical symptoms, serum thyroxine and TRAb, thyroid ultrasound and orbital computed tomography. PBMCs were obtained from about 9.9 ml fresh peripheral blood. Using RNA transcripts as the source, TCR beta CDR3 regions were amplified. TCR CDR3 underwent first-round RT-PCR with the HTBI primer set. TCRdb re-derived calls from the multiplex PCR reads in MiXCR, one entry per CDR3 protein. The table shows a few hundred thousand distinct CDR3 sequences, with about 20% occurring only once. Sample: blood. The origin of this receptor is a man younger than 45 with Graves' ophthalmopathy.

CDR3 loop: CASSVGDHNTGELFF. The CDR3 DNA follows: TGTGCCAGCAGCGTAGGTGACCACAACACCGGGGAGCTGTTTTTT. This rearrangement joins TRBV9 to TRBJ2-2, with no clear D. CDR3 length equals 15 residues. Germline CDR1 reads SGDLS; CDR2 reads YYNGEE. V gave up 0 bases and J gave up 2 bases, with 8 bases separating them.